This T cell receptor beta chain was captured in a study of blood T cells in healthy people across ages. Primers used in a second PCR of roughly 7 to 11 cycles were a sample-barcoded 5' primer and a J-beta primer mix. TCRdb re-called the 5' RACE reads through MiXCR, storing one row per CDR3 protein. This sample has roughly 700,000 distinct CDR3 sequences, with 49% found just once. Overall study findings and caveats: It was held that the diversity estimates obtained from one million T cells were underestimates.

This clonotype appeared a few times. No antigen is known for it. Isolated per sample were at least 7 million PBMCs. The TCR sequence derives from a woman in her fifties or sixties in good health. The specimen sequenced was blood.

CDR3 amino acids: CATRDASGSNEQFF. In nucleotides, the CDR3 is TGTGCCACCCGAGATGCTAGCGGGAGTAATGAGCAGTTCTTC. The chain is built from TRBV24-1 and TRBJ2-1; TRBD2 matches 10 bases. V dropped 9 bases and J dropped 7; count of bases not matched to a gene: 8. The CDR3 contains 14 residues. CDR1 and CDR2 (germline): KGHDR, SFDVKD.